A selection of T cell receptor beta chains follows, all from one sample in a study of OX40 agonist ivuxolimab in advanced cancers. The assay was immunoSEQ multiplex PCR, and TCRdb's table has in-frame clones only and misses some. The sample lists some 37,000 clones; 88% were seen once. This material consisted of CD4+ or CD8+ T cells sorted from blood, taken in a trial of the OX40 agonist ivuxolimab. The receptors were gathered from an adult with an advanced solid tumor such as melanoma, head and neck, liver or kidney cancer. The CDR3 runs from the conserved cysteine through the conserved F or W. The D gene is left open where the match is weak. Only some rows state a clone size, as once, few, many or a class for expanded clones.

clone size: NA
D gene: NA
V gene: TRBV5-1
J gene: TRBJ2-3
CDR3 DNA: TGCGCCAGCAGCGGCGGGATAGGGACAGCCACAGATACGCAGTATTTT
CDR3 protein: CASSGGIGTATDTQYF

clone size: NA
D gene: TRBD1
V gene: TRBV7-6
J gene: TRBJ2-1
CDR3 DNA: TGTGCCAGCAGCTTAGGCCCCAGGACAGGAGATGAGCAGTTCTTC
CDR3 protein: CASSLGPRTGDEQFF

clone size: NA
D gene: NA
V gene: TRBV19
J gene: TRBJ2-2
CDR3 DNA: TGTGCCAGTAGTCGTGGAACCGGGGAGCTGTTTTTT
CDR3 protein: CASSRGTGELFF

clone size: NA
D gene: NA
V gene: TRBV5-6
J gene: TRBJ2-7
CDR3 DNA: TGTGCCAGCAGCTTGGGAGAGGGGACGAGCTCCTACGAGCAGTACTTC
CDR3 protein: CASSLGEGTSSYEQYF

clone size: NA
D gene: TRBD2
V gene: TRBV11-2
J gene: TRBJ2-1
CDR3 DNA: TGTGCCAGCAGCGTAGCGGGACTCTACAATGAGCAGTTCTTC
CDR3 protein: CASSVAGLYNEQFF

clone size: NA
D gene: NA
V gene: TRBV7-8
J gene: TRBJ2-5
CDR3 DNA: TGTGCCAGCAGTCCAGGGACCTTTGAGACCCAGTACTTC
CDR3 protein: CASSPGTFETQYF

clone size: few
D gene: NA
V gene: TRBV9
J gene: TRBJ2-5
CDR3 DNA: TGTGCCAGCAGCGTAGGAGGAATCCAAGAGACCCAGTACTTC
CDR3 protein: CASSVGGIQETQYF

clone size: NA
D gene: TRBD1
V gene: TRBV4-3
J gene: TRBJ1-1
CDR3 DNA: TGCGCCAGCAGCCAAGACTCACCCGGCAGGGGGCGGGGGAACACTGAAGCTTTCTTT
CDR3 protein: CASSQDSPGRGRGNTEAFF

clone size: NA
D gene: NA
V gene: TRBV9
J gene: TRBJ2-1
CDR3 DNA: TGTGCCAGCAATGTGGGAGGAGGGGGTGAGCAGTTCTTC
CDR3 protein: CASNVGGGGEQFF

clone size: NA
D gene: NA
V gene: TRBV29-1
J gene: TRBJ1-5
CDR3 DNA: TGCAGCGCCCTGACAGGAGTTAGCAATCAGCCCCAGCATTTT
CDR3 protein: CSALTGVSNQPQHF

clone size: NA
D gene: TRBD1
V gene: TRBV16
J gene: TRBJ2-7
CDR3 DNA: TGTGCCAGCAGCACGACAGGGATTCTAAGCGAGCAGTACTTC
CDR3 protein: CASSTTGILSEQYF

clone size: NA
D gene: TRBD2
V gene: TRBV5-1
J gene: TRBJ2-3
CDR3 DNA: TGCGCCAGCAGCTTGTCAGTCTATTCTCGGGGGGGAGATACGCAGTATTTT
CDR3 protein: CASSLSVYSRGGDTQYF

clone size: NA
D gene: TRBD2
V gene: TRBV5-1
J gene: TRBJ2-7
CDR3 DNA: TGCGCCAGCAGCTTGGCGCTTTATGGGACTAGTGAAGACGAGCAGTACTTC
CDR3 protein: CASSLALYGTSEDEQYF

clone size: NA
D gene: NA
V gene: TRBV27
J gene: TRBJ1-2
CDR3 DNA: TGTGCCAGCAGTTCCGTAAACTATGGCTACACCTTC
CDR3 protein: CASSSVNYGYTF

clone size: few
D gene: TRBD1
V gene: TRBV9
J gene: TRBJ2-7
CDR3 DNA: TGTGCCAGCAGCCCACGGACAGGGTTGGGCGAGCAGTACTTC
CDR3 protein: CASSPRTGLGEQYF

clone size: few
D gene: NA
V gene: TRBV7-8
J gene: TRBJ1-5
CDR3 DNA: TGTGCCAGCAGCCCAACAGAGAATAGCAATCAGCCCCAGCATTTT
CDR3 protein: CASSPTENSNQPQHF

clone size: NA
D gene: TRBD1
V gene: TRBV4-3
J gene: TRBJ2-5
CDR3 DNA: TGCGCCAGCAGCCAGAGGACAGGGAGCTTAGAGACCCAGTACTTC
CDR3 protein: CASSQRTGSLETQYF

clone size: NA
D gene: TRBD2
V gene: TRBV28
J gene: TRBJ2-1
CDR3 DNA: TGTGCCACCCTCCTAGCGGGAGATTTCAATGAGCAGTTCTTC
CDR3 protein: CATLLAGDFNEQFF

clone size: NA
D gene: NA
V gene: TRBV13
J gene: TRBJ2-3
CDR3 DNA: TGTGCCAGCAGCCAAGCCGGGGGACGGGTGCCAGATACGCAGTATTTT
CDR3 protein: CASSQAGGRVPDTQYF

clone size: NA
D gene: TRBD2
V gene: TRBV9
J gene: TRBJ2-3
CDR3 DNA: TGTGCCAGCAGCGTACGGCGGGATGGGGCGGGAGGCACAGATACGCAGTATTTT
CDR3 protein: CASSVRRDGAGGTDTQYF

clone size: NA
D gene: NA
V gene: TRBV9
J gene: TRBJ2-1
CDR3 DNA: TGTGCCAGCAGCGCCCGCCCGAACAATGAGCAGTTCTTC
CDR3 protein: CASSARPNNEQFF

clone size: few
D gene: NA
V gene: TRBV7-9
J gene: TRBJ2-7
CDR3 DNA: TGTGCCAGCAGCTTAGCTCGGGACGGAGCCTACGAGCAGTACTTC
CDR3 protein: CASSLARDGAYEQYF

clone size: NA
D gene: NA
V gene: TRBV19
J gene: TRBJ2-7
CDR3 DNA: TGTGCCAGTGATGGTGGAGGCTACGAGCAGTACTTC
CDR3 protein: CASDGGGYEQYF

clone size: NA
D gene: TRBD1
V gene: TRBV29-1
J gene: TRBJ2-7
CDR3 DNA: TGCAGCGTTGAAGACAGGACAGGGGTCCAGGCCTACGAGCAGTACTTC
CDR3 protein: CSVEDRTGVQAYEQYF

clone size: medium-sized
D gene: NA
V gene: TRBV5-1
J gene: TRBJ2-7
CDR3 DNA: TGCGCCAGAAAATCCTACGAGCAGTACTTC
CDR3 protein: CARKSYEQYF

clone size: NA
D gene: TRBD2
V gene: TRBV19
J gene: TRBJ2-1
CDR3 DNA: TGTGCCAGTAGTGTGAGCGGGAGCTCCTACAATGAGCAGTTCTTC
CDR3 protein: CASSVSGSSYNEQFF